This T cell receptor (beta chain) was documented in a study of PD-1 blockade in classical Hodgkin lymphoma. Study context: Patients were given intravenous nivolumab, 3 mg/kg, every 2 weeks. Overall study findings and caveats: It was CD4+ TCR diversity, not CD8+, that rose significantly by C4D1. Relative to healthy donors, newly diagnosed patients reportedly had lower baseline TCR diversity, which was reported as lower still in relapsed/refractory patients.

Details on this clone: Its target is not known.

The time point is: cycle 4 day 1 (C4D1), after five to seven weeks of nivolumab. Brentuximab vedotin exposure varied, and every patient relapsed after autologous stem cell transplantation. Method: immunoSEQ multiplex PCR; TCRdb's copy keeps in-frame clones and lacks some. Here the sample spans tens of thousands of clones, 70% to 90% being singletons. This CDR3 is 15 amino acids long. The germline CDR1 and CDR2 sequences are LNHDA and SQIVND (reference sequence). V shed 5 bases and J shed 0 bases, with 13 bases lying between them. The sequenced sample was peripheral blood mononuclear cells (PBMCs), obtained before the fourth cycle of nivolumab. The clonotype originates from a human donor with classical Hodgkin lymphoma. J is TRBJ1-1 and V is TRBV19; D is uncertain. The CDR3 coding sequence is TGTGCCAGTAGTTACCAAGGGAGAATGAACACTGAAGCTTTCTTT. Encoded protein: CASSYQGRMNTEAFF.